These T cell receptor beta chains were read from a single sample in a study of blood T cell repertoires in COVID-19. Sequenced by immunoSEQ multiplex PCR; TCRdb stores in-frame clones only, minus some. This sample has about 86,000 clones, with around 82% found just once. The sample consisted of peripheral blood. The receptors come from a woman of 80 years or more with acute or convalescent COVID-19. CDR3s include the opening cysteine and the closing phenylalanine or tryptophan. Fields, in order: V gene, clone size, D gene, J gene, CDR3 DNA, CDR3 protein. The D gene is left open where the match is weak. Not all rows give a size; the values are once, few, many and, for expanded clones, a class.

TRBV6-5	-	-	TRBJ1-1	TGTGCCAGCAGTTACTCACGCAGAGGGAGGGACACTGAAGCTTTCTTT	CASSYSRRGRDTEAFF
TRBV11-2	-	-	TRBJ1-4	TGTGCCAGCAGCTTAGTTTTAGGGGGTGAAAAACTGTTTTTT	CASSLVLGGEKLFF
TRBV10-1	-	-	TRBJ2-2	TGCGCCAGCAGTGAAGCCAGGGGCCCCGGGGAGCTGTTTTTT	CASSEARGPGELFF
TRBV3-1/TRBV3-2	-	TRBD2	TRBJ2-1	TGTGCCAGCAGCCAACCTAGCGGGGGGAGCTCCTACAATGAGCAGTTCTTC	CASSQPSGGSSYNEQFF
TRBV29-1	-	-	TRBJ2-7	TGCAGCGTTGACTCGACAGAAGGGGTGAGGGAGCAGTACTTC	CSVDSTEGVREQYF
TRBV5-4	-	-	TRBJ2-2	TGTGCCAGCACCTTGTCGGCGACAGGTACATCCGGGGAGCTGTTTTTT	CASTLSATGTSGELFF
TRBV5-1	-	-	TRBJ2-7	TGCGCCAGCAGCATAGACAGGACCACTTACGAGCAGTACTTC	CASSIDRTTYEQYF
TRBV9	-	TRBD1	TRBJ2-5	TGTGCCAGCAGCGCCGACCCTGACAGGGGAGAGACCCAGTACTTC	CASSADPDRGETQYF
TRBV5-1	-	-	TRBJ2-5	TGCGCCAGCAGCAAAGACAGGACACCAACAGGGACCCAGTACTTC	CASSKDRTPTGTQYF
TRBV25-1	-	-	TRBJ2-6	TGTGCCAGCAGTGAGGGGGGTCGTGGGGCCAACGTCCTGACTTTC	CASSEGGRGANVLTF
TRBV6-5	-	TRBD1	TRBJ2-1	TGTGCCAGCAGTTACTTACAGGGGCGTATGAGGAATGAGCAGTTCTTC	CASSYLQGRMRNEQFF
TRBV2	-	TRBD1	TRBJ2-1	TGTGCCAGCAAGGGATGGGACAGGGAGTTCTTC	CASKGWDREFF
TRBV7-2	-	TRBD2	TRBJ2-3	TGTGCCAGCAGCCCAACCCAGGTAGCGGGAAAGTCAGATACGCAGTATTTT	CASSPTQVAGKSDTQYF
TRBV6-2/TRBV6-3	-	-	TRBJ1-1	TGTGCCAGCAGTTACTCCGGACAGAACCAAGCTTTCTTT	CASSYSGQNQAFF
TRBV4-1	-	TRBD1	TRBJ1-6	TGCGCCAGCAGCCAAGTCCCACTCTCAACAGGGGGCGGCTCACCCCTCCACTTT	CASSQVPLSTGGGSPLHF
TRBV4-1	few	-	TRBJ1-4	TGCGCCAGCAGCCAAGAGGGTTCAACAGGGTATCGTAAACTGTTTTTT	CASSQEGSTGYRKLFF
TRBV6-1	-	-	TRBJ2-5	TGTGCCAGCAGTGAATGGGGCCAGACTCAAGAGACCCAGTACTTC	CASSEWGQTQETQYF
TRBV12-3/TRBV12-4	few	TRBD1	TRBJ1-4	TGTGCCAGCAGTTCAGGGGGGAATGAAAAACTGTTTTTT	CASSSGGNEKLFF
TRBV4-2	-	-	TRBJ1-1	TGTGCCAGCAGCCAAGATCAGGAGAACACTGAAGCTTTCTTT	CASSQDQENTEAFF
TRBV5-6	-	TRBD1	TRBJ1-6	TGTGCCAGCAGCTTGGACTTCGGACAGGGATCTTCACCCCTCCACTTT	CASSLDFGQGSSPLHF
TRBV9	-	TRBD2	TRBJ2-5	TGTGCCAGCAGCGTAGACCGGGGGGAACAAGAGACCCAGTACTTC	CASSVDRGEQETQYF
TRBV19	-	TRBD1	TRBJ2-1	TGTGCCAGTTCTCCGGACAGGGGAGGTAGTGAGCAGTTCTTC	CASSPDRGGSEQFF
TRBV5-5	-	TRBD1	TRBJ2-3	TGTGCCAGCAGCTTTTTCAGGGGGACAGATACGCAGTATTTT	CASSFFRGTDTQYF
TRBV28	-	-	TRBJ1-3	TGTGCCAGCACGTTCTCTGGAAACACCATATATTTT	CASTFSGNTIYF
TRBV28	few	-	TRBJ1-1	TGTGCCAGCAGTAAGCCGAACACTGAAGCTTTCTTT	CASSKPNTEAFF
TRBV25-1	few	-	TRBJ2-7	TGTGCCAGCAGTGAGAGGGAATACGAGCAGTACTTC	CASSEREYEQYF
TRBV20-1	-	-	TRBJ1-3	TGCAGGAAGACTGCTGGAAACACCATATATTTT	CRKTAGNTIYF
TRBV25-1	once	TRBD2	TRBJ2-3	TGTGCCAGCAGTGAAGCGGGGGGAAACACAGATACGCAGTATTTT	CASSEAGGNTDTQYF
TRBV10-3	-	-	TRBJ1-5	TGTGCCATCAGTGATAGGGGTTATGAGGAGCCCCAGCATTTT	CAISDRGYEEPQHF
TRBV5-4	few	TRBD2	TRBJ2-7	TGTGCCAGCAGTTTAGCGGGAGGGAACGAGCAGTACTTC	CASSLAGGNEQYF
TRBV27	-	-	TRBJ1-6	TGTGCCAGCAGTTTACGCCCAGGCCCCTATAATTCACCCCTCCACTTT	CASSLRPGPYNSPLHF
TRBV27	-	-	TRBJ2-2	TGTGCCAGCAGTTTATCAGCAGGGCGGAACACCGGGGAGCTGTTTTTT	CASSLSAGRNTGELFF
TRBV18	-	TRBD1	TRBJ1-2	TGTGCCAGCTCCACGGCACAGGGGGGAGGCTACACCTTC	CASSTAQGGGYTF
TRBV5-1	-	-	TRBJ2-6	TGCGCCAGCAGCTTACTACCGGGACAAGTAGGATCTGGGGCCAACGTCCTGACTTTC	CASSLLPGQVGSGANVLTF
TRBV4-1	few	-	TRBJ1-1	TGCGCCAGCAGCCAATACAGGGCCCCGAACACTGAAGCTTTCTTT	CASSQYRAPNTEAFF
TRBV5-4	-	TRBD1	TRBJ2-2	TGTGCCAGCAGCCCGGGGGCAGGGGGCATCACCGGGGAGCTGTTTTTT	CASSPGAGGITGELFF
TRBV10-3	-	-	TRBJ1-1	TGTGCCATCAGTGATAAGGGGAAGATCACTGAAGCTTTCTTT	CAISDKGKITEAFF
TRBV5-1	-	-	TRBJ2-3	TGCGCCAGCAGCTTGATTAGTACCACAGATACGCAGTATTTT	CASSLISTTDTQYF
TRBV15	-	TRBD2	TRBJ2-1	TGTGCCACCAGCAGAGAGTTAGCGGGGGGGCTGAGCTCCTACAATGAGCAGTTCTTC	CATSRELAGGLSSYNEQFF
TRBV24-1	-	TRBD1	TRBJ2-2	TGTGCCACCAGTGATTTGCTCGGGACAGGGGTGAACACCGGGGAGCTGTTTTTT	CATSDLLGTGVNTGELFF
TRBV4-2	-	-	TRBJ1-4	TGTGCCAGCAGCCAAGTCTCTCAGGGGTTTGAAAAACTGTTTTTT	CASSQVSQGFEKLFF
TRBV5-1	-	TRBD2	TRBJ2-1	TGCGCCAGCACCTTCGGGGGGGGCCGGGATGAGCAGTTCTTC	CASTFGGGRDEQFF
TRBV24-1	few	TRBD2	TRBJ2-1	TGTGCCACCAGTGTCGACAGGGGACTAGCGGGAGAGGGTGAGCAGTTCTTC	CATSVDRGLAGEGEQFF
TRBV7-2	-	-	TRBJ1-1	TGTGCCAGCAGCCAGGTCCTTCTTAACACTGAAGCTTTCTTT	CASSQVLLNTEAFF
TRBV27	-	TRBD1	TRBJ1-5	TGTGCCAGCAGTCCATCCAGGGGGTTGCAAAGCAATCAGCCCCAGCATTTT	CASSPSRGLQSNQPQHF